One and the same sample provided the 18 T cell receptor beta chains below, sequenced in a study of blood T cell repertoires in COVID-19 (dated by TCRdb to 2020 to 2021). The protocol used for the library was the immunoSEQ multiplex PCR assay. Imported from immuneACCESS, the table was reduced by TCRdb to in-frame sequences with V and J called. These copies leave out some clones; in studies compared against another copy, an unresolved V gene accounts for under half, and the cause of the remainder is not known. This sample holds approximately 250,000 clones; 86% were observed only once. The ten largest clones capture roughly 5.2% of the sample. Source material: peripheral blood. All receptors derive from a woman of 80 years or more with COVID-19, enrolled during active disease.

V gene TRBV19 combines with J gene TRBJ1-1, with 7 bases identical to TRBD1. V lost 6 bases, J lost 4 bases, and 8 bases stayed unmatched. In germline, CDR1 is LNHDA, CDR2 SQIVND (reference sequence). The CDR3 is made up of 14 amino acids. Here the CDR3 reads CASRTRGTGTEAFF. In DNA form, the CDR3 reads TGTGCCAGTAGAACCAGGGGGACGGGCACTGAAGCTTTCTTT.

This chain uses TRBV28 with TRBJ2-4; perhaps TRBD1 as D (6 bases). The V end was cut by 5 bases, the J end by 0 bases, with 17 bases between. In germline, CDR1 is MDHEN, CDR2 SYDVKM. The CDR3 extends over 17 amino acids. The DNA of the CDR3 is TGTGCCAGCAGTCCCACAATGCAGGGGCCAGCCAAAAACATTCAGTACTTC. It is translated as CASSPTMQGPAKNIQYF.

In its sample, this clone was seen a few times. This chain links TRBV24-1 with TRBJ1-2, with D unclear. This CDR3 is 11 amino acids long. V was pared by 7 bases and J by 0 bases, with 2 bases between. The germline V gene encodes CDR1 KGHDR and CDR2 SFDVKD. The CDR3 sequence is CATSTNYGYTF. The CDR3 DNA is TGTGCCACCAGCACTAACTATGGCTACACCTTC.

The chain uses TRBV3-1 (or the pseudogene TRBV3-2) and TRBJ1-6; weak D call: TRBD1 (6 bases). The CDR3 has 12 residues. V lost 0 bases to trimming and J lost 15 bases, with 9 bases between them. Germline V CDR1 and CDR2: LGHDT, YNNKEL (reference sequence). The CDR3 DNA sequence: TGTGCCAGCAGCCAAGAACTGGGACACCTCCACTTT. This gives the protein CASSQELGHLHF.

V is TRBV18 and J is TRBJ2-1; 10 bases are shared with TRBD2. Per germline, CDR1 KGHSH and CDR2 LQKENI. Losses at the gene ends were 2 bases for V and 9 bases for J; bases not matched to a gene: 7. The CDR3 is 15 residues long. In DNA form, the CDR3 reads TGTGCCAGCTCACCAACACTAGCGGGGTCGGGTGAGCAGTTCTTC. Its translation is CASSPTLAGSGEQFF. Complete variable domain (other parts from reference TRBV18 and TRBJ2-1): NAGVMQNPRHLVRRRGQEARLRCSPMKGHSHVYWYRQLPEEGLKFMVYLQKENIIDESGMPKERFSAEFPKEGPSILRIQQVVRGDSAAYFCASSPTLAGSGEQFFGPGTRLTVL.

This chain joins TRBV18 and TRBJ2-5; 8 bases align to TRBD1. The V gene end was trimmed by 3 bases and the J gene end by 5 bases; junction bases not matched to a gene: 2. CDR1 is KGHSH, CDR2 LQKENI, per germline. The length of the CDR3 is 13 residues. CDR3 region: CASSPDRAETQYF. The CDR3 nucleotides read TGTGCCAGCTCACCGGACAGGGCTGAGACCCAGTACTTC.

V is TRBV15 and J is TRBJ2-2; D unclear. This CDR3 is 16 amino acids long. V was trimmed by 0 bases and J by 5 bases, leaving 13 bases between them. CDR1 is LNHNV, CDR2 YYDKDF, per germline (reference sequence). The CDR3: CATSRDPRDGTGELFF. CDR3 nucleotide sequence: TGTGCCACCAGCAGAGATCCACGAGACGGGACCGGGGAGCTGTTTTTT.

This clone has a single count. This sequence joins TRBV29-1 and TRBJ2-3; tentative D call: TRBD2 (6 bases). There are 15 residues in the CDR3. Trimming left V 3 bases short and J 3 bases short, with 16 bases between. Germline V gene lookup returns CDR1 SQVTM and CDR2 ANQGSEA. The CDR3 coding sequence is TGCAGCGTTGACTCTGGCGGGGCACCAACAGATACGCAGTATTTT. Translating it yields CSVDSGGAPTDTQYF.

This chain joins TRBV18 and TRBJ2-1, with 10 bases aligning to TRBD1. Trimming at V came to 6 bases and at J to 10 bases, leaving 9 bases not matched to a gene. The CDR3 length is 14 residues. Germline CDR1 reads KGHSH; CDR2 reads LQKENI. CDR3 coding DNA: TGTGCCAGCTCGCTCAGACAGGGGGCGGGCGAGCAGTTCTTC. Encoded protein: CASSLRQGAGEQFF.

The chain recombines TRBV2 with TRBJ2-5; TRBD1 aligns across 10 bases. There are 14 residues in the CDR3. Germline CDR1 SNHLY, CDR2 FYNNEI. V trimming: 8 bases; J trimming: 3 bases; junction bases outside the gene matches: 6. The CDR3 sequence: CASLRTGGEETQYF. In DNA form, the CDR3 reads TGTGCCAGCCTCAGGACAGGGGGGGAAGAGACCCAGTACTTC.

In the case of this clone: An end of the junction does not agree with germline; a read error may underlie this. Written as DNA, the CDR3 is TGTGCCAGCTCAAACCCACCGGGGGTCCGTAACTTC. Translating it yields CASSNPPGVRNF. V usage is TRBV18 and J usage is TRBJ2-5; the D gene is possibly TRBD2 (6 bases). Germline V lookup: CDR1 KGHSH, CDR2 LQKENI. This CDR3 has 12 amino acids.

This chain joins TRBV7-2 and TRBJ2-7; unclear D gene. V was cut by 1 base and J by 1 base, with 11 bases left in between. The CDR3 sequence is 15 residues long. Germline lookup yields CDR1 SGHTA and CDR2 FQGNSA. CDR3 in amino acids: CASSLGEILSYEQYF. CDR3 bases: TGTGCCAGCAGCTTAGGTGAGATATTGTCCTACGAGCAGTACTTC.

The sample holds a few counts of this clone. The rearrangement uses TRBV30 and TRBJ2-2; 10 positions agree with TRBD1. CDR1 and CDR2 (germline): GTSNPN, SVGIG (reference sequence). J gave up 8 bases and V 5 bases, and 5 bases lay outside the gene matches. This CDR3 contains 13 residues. CDR3 nucleotides: TGTGCCTGGGACAGGGGGCTCTCGGGGGAGCTGTTTTTT. Encoded protein: CAWDRGLSGELFF.

The gene calls are TRBV7-3 and TRBJ2-2; tentative D call: TRBD1 (6 bases). The germline gives CDR1 SGHTA, CDR2 FQGTGA. V lost 5 bases and J lost 3, with 13 bases in between. The CDR3 runs 15 residues. The CDR3, as DNA: TGTGCCAGCAGCATCACAGGGATGGACACCGGGGAGCTGTTTTTT. Translation: CASSITGMDTGELFF.

V and J are TRBV6-5 and TRBJ1-4, with 8 bases fitting TRBD1. From germline, CDR1 is MNHEY and CDR2 SVGAGI. There are 13 residues in the CDR3. V shed 6 bases and J 7 bases; nucleotides not matched to a gene: 4. CDR3 loop: CASSLRGPEKLFF. CDR3 DNA sequence: TGTGCCAGCAGCCTCAGGGGGCCTGAAAAACTGTTTTTT.

The chain has TRBV14 and TRBJ1-1; D gene ambiguous. Germline V gives CDR1 SGHDN, CDR2 FVKESK. V lost 0 bases, J lost 0 bases, and 5 bases lay in between. The CDR3 sequence is 14 residues long. The CDR3 protein is CASSQDTVNTEAFF. The CDR3 DNA is TGTGCCAGCAGCCAAGACACGGTGAACACTGAAGCTTTCTTT.

This clone was seen just once. This chain links TRBV4-1 with TRBJ2-7, with 8 positions matching TRBD2. The germline CDR1 and CDR2 sequences are MGHRA and YSYEKL. V gave up 0 bases and J gave up 0 bases; unmatched junction bases: 4. This CDR3 is built from 16 residues. CDR3 sequence: CASSQEPRGGSYEQYF. The CDR3 DNA follows: TGCGCCAGCAGCCAAGAACCCCGGGGGGGCTCCTACGAGCAGTACTTC.

The chain couples TRBV24-1 to TRBJ2-5; TRBD2 matches 7 bases. The CDR3 covers 15 residues. V shed 4 bases, J shed 4 bases, and the junction held 8 bases outside the gene matches. CDR1 is KGHDR and CDR2 is SFDVKD in the germline V gene. CDR3 amino acids: CATSEGGGPTETQYF. CDR3 bases: TGTGCCACCAGTGAGGGGGGAGGGCCGACAGAGACCCAGTACTTC.